This T cell receptor beta chain was identified during a study of shared clonotypes between healthy human individuals. The CDR3 totals 15 residues. The V end lost 2 bases, the J end lost 3 bases, and 13 bases lay between the germline ends. Germline V gene lookup returns CDR1 MGHDK and CDR2 SYGVNS. Broader study findings: Clonotypes shared by all four donors outscored non-shared clonotypes in generation probability.

The count of this clone is one. Its antigen is currently unknown. For every subset, genomic DNA was evenly distributed across several immunoSEQ plates. Assay used: immunoSEQ multiplex PCR; TCRdb lists only in-frame clones, some missing. The sample carries a few hundred thousand clones, 97% recorded once. The sequenced material came from naive CD4+ T cells sorted from blood. Regarding subset: CD45RA+ positively selected. This chain links TRBV25-1 with TRBJ1-1; no clear D. The TCR comes from a woman aged 30 to 39 in good health. The CDR3 sequence is CASSEVGSTDTEAFF. The CDR3 DNA reads as TGTGCCAGCAGTGAAGTCGGGTCGACGGACACTGAAGCTTTCTTT.